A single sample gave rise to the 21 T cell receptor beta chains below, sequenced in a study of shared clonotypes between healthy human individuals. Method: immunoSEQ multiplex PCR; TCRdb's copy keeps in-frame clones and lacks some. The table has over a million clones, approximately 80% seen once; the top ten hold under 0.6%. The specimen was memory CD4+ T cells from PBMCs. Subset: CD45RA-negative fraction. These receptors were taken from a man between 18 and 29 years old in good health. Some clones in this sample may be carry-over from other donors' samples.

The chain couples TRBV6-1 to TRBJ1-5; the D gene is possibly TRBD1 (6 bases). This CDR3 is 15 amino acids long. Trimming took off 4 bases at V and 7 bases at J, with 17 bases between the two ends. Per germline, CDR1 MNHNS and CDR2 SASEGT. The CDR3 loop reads CASSGLTGFWQPQHF. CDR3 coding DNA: TGTGCCAGCAGTGGCCTTACAGGGTTCTGGCAGCCCCAGCATTTT.

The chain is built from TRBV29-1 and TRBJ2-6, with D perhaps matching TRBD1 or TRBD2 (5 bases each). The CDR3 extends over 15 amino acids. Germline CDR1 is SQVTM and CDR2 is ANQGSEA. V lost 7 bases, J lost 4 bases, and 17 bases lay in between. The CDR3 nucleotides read TGCAGCGGACCGGGACCCCCTGCCGGGGCCAACGTCCTGACTTTC. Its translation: CSGPGPPAGANVLTF.

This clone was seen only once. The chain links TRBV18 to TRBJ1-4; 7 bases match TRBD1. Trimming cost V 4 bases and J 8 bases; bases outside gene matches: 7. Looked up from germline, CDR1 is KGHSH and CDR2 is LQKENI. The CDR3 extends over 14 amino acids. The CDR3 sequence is CASSRPGTAEKLFF. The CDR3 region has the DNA TGTGCCAGCTCACGTCCTGGGACAGCCGAAAAACTGTTTTTT.

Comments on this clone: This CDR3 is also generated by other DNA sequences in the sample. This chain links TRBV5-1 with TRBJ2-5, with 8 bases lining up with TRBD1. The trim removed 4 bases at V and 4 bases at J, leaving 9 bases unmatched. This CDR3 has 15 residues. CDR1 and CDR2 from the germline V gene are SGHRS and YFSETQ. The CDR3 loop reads CASSLGQGLGETQYF. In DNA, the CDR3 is TGCGCCAGCAGCCTAGGACAGGGATTAGGAGAGACCCAGTACTTC.

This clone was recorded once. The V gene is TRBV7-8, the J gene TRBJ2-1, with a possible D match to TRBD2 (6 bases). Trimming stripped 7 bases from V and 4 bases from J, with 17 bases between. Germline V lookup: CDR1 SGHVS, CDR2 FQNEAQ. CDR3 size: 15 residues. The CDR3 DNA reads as TGTGCCAGCACCATCCCCCGGGGAGGATACAATGAGCAGTTCTTC. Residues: CASTIPRGGYNEQFF.

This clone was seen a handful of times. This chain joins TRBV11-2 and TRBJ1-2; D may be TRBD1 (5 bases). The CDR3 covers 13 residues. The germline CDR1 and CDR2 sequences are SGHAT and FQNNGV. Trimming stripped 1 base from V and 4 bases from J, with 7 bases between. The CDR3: CASSLATVYGYTF. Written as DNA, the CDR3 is TGTGCCAGCAGCTTAGCGACAGTCTATGGCTACACCTTC.

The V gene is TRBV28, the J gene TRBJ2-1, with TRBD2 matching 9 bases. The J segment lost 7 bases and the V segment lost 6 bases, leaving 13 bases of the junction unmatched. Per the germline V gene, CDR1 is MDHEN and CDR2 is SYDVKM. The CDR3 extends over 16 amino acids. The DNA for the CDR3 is TGTGCCAGCAGGAATAGGGGACTAGCAACCAAAAATGAGCAGTTCTTC. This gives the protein CASRNRGLATKNEQFF.

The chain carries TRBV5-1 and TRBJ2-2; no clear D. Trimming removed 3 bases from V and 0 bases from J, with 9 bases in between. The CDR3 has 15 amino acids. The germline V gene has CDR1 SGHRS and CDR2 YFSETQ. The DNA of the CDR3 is TGCGCCAGCAGCTCGGGCTTTTCGAACACCGGGGAGCTGTTTTTT. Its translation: CASSSGFSNTGELFF.

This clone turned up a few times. The CDR3 bases are TGCGCCAGCAGCTCACCGGGACGAAATACCGGGGAGCTGTTTTTT. Amino acid sequence: CASSSPGRNTGELFF. The rearrangement joins TRBV5-1 to TRBJ2-2; D tentatively reads TRBD1 or TRBD2 (5 bases each). V lost 3 bases and J 5 bases, leaving 14 bases between the germline ends. The length of the CDR3 is 15 residues. CDR1 and CDR2 from the germline V gene are SGHRS and YFSETQ.

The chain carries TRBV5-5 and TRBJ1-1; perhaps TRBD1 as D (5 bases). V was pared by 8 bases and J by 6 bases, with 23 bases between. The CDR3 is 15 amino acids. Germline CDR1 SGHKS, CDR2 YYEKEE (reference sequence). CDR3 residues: CARSLGWSRGAEAFF. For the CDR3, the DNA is TGTGCCAGAAGCCTGGGGTGGTCCCGGGGGGCTGAAGCTTTCTTT.

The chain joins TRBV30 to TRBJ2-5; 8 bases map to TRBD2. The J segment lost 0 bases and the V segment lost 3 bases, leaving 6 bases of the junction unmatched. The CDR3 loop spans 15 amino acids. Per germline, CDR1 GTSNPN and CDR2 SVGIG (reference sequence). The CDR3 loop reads CAWSQGLADQETQYF. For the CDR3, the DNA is TGTGCCTGGAGCCAAGGACTAGCAGACCAAGAGACCCAGTACTTC.

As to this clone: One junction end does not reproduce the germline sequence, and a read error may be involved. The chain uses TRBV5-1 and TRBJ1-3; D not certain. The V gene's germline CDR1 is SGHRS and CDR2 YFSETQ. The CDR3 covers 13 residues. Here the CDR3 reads CASAEYSGNTIYF. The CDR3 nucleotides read TGCGCCAGCGCGGAATACTCTGGAAACACCATATATTTC.

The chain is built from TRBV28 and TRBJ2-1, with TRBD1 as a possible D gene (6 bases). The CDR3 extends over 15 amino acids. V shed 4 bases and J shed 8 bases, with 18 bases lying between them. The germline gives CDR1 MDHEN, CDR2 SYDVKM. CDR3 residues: CASSYRVRSPDEQFF. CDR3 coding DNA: TGTGCCAGCAGTTACAGGGTACGAAGCCCCGATGAGCAGTTCTTC. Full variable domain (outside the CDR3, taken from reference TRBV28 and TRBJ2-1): DVKVTQSSRYLVKRTGEKVFLECVQDMDHENMFWYRQDPGLGLRLIYFSYDVKMKEKGDIPEGYSVSREKKERFSLILESASTNQTSMYLCASSYRVRSPDEQFFGPGTRLTVL.

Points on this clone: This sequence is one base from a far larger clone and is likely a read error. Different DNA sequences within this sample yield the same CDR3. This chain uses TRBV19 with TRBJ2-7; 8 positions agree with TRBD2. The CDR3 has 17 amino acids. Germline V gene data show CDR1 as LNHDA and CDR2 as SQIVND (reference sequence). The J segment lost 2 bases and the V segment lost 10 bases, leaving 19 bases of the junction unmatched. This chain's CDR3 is CATTPALGLAGTYEQYF. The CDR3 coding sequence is TGTGCCACCACCCCTGCTTTGGGGCTAGCGGGTACCTACGAGCAGTACTTC.

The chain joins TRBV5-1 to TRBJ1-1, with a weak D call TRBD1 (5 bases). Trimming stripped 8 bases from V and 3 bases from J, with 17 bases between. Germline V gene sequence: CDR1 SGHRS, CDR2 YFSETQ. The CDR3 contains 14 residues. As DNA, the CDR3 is TGCGCCAGTAAGGGGTTTGAGGGCGACACTGAAGCTTTCTTT. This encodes CASKGFEGDTEAFF.

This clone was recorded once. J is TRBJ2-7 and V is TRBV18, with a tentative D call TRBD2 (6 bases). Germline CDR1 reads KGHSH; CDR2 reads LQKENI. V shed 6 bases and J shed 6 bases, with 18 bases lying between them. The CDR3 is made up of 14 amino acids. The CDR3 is CASSRGTSNLEQYF. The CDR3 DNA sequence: TGTGCCAGCTCCCGGGGGACCAGTAACCTCGAGCAGTACTTC.

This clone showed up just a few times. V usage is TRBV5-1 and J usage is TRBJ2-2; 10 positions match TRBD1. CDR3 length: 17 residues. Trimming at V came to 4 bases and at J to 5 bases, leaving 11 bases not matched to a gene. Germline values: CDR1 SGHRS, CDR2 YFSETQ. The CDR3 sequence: CASSVTGQGGVTGELFF. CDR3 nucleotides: TGCGCCAGCAGCGTCACTGGACAGGGGGGTGTAACCGGGGAGCTGTTTTTT.

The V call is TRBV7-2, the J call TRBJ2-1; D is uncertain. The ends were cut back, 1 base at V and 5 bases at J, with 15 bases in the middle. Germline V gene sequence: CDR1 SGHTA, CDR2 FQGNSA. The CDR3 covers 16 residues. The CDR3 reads CASSLVVGNTHNEQFF. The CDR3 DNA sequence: TGTGCCAGCAGCTTAGTGGTGGGAAACACACACAATGAGCAGTTCTTC.

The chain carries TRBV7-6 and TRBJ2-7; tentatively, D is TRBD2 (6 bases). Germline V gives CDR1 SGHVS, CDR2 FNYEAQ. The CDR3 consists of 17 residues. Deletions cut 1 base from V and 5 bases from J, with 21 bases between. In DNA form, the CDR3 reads TGTGCCAGCAGCTTAGGGCGGGGCATGAGGGGTTCCCACGAGCAGTACTTC. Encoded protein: CASSLGRGMRGSHEQYF.

In nucleotides, the CDR3 is TGTGCCAGCAGTGAATCACCGGGCAGGGTGGCTGGAAACACCATATATTTT. Amino acid sequence: CASSESPGRVAGNTIYF. The rearrangement uses TRBV2 and TRBJ1-3, with D tentatively TRBD1 (5 bases). CDR3 size: 17 residues. Per germline, CDR1 SNHLY and CDR2 FYNNEI. Trimming removed 2 bases at V and 2 bases at J, with 16 bases between.

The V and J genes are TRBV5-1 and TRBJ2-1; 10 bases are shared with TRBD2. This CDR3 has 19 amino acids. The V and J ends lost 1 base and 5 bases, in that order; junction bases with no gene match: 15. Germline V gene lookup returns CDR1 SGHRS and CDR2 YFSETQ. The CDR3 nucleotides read TGCGCCAGCAGCTTGTGGCCCCTTTCCCGGCTAGCGGGAGACAATGAGCAGTTCTTC. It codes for CASSLWPLSRLAGDNEQFF.